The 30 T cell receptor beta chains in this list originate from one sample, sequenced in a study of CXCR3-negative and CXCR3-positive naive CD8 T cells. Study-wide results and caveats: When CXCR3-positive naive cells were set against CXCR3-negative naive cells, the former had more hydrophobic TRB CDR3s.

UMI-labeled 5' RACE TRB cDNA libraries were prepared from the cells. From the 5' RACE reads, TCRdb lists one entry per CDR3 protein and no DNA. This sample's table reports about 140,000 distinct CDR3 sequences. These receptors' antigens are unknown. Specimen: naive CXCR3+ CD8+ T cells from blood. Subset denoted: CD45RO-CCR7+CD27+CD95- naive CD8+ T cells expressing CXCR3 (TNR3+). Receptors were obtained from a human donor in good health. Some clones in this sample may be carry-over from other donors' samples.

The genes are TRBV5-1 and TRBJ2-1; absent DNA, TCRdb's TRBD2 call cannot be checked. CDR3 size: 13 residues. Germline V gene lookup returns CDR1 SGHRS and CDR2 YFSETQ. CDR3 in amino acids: CASSLGPDNEQFF. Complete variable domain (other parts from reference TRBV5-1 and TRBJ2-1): KAGVTQTPRYLIKTRGQQVTLSCSPISGHRSVSWYQQTPGQGLQFLFEYFSETQRNKGNFPGRFSGRQFSNSRSEMNVSTLELGDSALYLCASSLGPDNEQFFGPGTRLTVL.

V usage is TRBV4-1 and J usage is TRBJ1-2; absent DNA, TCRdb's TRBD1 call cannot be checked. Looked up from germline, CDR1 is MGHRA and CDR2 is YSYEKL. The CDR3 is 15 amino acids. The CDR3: CASSQGTGGFYGYTF.

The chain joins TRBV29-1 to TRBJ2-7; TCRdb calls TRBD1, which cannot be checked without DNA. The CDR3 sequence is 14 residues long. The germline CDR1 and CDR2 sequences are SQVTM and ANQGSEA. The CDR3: CSVYGQSPIYEQYF.

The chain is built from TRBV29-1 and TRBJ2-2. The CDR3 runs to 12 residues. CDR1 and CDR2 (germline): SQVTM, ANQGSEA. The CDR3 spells CSVPVATGELFF.

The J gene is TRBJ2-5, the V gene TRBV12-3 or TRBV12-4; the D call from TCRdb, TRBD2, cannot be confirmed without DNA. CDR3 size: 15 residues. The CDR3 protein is CASQPRGGADETQYF.

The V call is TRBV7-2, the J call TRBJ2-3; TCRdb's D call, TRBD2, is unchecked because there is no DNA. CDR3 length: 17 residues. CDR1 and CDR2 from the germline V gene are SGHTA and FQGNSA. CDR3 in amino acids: CASSLSPSGGAGDTQYF.

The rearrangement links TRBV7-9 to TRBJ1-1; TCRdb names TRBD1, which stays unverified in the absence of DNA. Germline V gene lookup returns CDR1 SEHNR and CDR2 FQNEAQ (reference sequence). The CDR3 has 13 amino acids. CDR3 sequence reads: CASTLGDRTEAFF.

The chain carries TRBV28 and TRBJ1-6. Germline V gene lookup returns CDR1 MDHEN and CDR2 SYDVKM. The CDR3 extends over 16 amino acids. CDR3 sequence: CASSLGRVSYNSPLHF.

The CDR3 loop reads CSPRAGLAGDNEQFF. The genes are TRBV29-1 and TRBJ2-1; TCRdb calls TRBD1, which cannot be checked without DNA. CDR3 size: 15 residues. Germline-derived CDR1 and CDR2 are SQVTM and ANQGSEA.

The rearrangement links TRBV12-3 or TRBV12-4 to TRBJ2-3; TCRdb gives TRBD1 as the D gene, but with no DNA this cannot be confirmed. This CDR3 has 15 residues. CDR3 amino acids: CASSLQPGLTDTQYF.

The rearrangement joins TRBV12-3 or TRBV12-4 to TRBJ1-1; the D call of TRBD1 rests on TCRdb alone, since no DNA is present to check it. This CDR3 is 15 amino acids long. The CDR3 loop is CASSLVAGGTTEAFF.

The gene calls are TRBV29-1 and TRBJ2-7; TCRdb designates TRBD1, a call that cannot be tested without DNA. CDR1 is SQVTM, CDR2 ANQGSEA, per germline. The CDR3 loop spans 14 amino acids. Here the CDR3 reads CSVEDRQGSDEQYF.

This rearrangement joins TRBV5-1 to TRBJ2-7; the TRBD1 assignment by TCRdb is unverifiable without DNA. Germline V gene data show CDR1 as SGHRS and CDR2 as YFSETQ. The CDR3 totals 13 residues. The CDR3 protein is CASRGGRAYEQYF.

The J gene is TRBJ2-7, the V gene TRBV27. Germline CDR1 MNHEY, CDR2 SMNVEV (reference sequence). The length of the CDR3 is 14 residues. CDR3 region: CASSFHPATYEQYF.

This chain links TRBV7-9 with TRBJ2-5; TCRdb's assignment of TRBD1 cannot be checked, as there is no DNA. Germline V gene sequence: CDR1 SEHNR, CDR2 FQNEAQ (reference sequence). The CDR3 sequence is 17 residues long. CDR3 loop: CASSSRPGQGLWETQYF.

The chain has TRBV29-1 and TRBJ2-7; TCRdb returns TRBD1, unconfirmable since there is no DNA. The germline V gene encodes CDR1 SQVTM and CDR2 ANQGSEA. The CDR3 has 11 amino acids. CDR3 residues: CSVKQGYEQYF.

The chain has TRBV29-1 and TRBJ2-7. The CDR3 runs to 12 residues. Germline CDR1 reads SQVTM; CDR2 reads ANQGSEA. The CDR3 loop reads CSVGGRGYEQYF.

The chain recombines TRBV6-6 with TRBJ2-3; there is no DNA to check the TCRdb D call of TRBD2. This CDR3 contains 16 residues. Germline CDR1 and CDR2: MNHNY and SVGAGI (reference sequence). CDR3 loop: CASSYMIPAGGNTQYF.

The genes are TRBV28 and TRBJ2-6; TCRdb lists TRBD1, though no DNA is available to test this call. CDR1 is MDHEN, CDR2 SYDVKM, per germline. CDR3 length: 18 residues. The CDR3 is CASSLTQGTISGANVLTF.

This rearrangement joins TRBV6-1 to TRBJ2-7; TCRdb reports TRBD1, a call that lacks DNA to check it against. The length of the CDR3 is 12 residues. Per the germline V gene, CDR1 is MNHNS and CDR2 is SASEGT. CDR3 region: CASSGTGDEQYF.

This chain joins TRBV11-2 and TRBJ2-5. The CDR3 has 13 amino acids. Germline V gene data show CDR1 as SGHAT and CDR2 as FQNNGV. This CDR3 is CASSSGSQETQYF.

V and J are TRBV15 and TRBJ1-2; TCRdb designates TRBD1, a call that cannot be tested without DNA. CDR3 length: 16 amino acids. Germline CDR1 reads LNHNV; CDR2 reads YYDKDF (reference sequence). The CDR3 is CATSNDRVDENYGYTF. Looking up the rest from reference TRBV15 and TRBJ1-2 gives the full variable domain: DAMVIQNPRYQVTQFGKPVTLSCSQTLNHNVMYWYQQKSSQAPKLLFHYYDKDFNNEADTPDNFQSRRPNTSFCFLDIRSPGLGDTAMYLCATSNDRVDENYGYTFGSGTRLTVV.

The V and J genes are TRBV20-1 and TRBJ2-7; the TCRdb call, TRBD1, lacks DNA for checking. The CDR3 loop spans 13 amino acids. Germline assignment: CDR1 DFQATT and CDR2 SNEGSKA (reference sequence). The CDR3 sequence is CQFLTGGGYEQYF.

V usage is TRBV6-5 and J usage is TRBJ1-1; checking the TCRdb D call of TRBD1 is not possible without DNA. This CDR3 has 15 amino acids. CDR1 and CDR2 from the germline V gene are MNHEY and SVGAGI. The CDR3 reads CASSSPGEESTEAFF.

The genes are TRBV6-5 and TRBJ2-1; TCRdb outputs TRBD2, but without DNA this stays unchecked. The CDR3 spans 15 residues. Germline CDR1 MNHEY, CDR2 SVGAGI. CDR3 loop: CASSYLAGGNNEQFF.

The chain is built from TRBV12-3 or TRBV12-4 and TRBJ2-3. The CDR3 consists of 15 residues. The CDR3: CASSLGVVSTDTQYF.

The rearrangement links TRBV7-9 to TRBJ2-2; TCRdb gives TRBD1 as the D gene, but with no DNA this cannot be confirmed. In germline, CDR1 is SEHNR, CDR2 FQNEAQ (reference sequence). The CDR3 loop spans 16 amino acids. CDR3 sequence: CASSLFRGPDTGELFF.

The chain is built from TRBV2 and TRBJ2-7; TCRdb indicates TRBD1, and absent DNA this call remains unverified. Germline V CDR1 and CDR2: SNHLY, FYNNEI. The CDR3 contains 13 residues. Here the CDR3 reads CASNLFPSYEQYF.

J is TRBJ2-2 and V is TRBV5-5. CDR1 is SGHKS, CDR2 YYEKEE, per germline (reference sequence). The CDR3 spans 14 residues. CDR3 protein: CASSLYIVGGELFF. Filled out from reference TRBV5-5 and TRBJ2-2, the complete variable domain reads DAGVTQSPTHLIKTRGQQVTLRCSPISGHKSVSWYQQVLGQGPQFIFQYYEKEERGRGNFPDRFSARQFPNYSSELNVNALLLGDSALYLCASSLYIVGGELFFGEGSRLTVL.

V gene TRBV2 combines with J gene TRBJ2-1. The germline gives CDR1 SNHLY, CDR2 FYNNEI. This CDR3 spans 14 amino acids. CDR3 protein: CASSGGGLHNEQFF.